The TCR beta chain described here comes from a study of blood T cell repertoires in COVID-19 (TCRdb year 2020). Looking at the study overall: Collaborator samples came from the United States, Italy and Spain and covered acute and convalescent phases of COVID-19. The repertoires were made available in a free public database intended to serve as a resource for research on the immune response to SARS-CoV-2. Where available, HLA class I and class II types were obtained from metadata supplied by the sample provider rather than from assay-based typing. Deeply sampled blood TCRbeta repertoires from subjects exposed to, actively infected with, or recovered from COVID-19 were included in the dataset. The material from the prospective study consisted of cDNA or gDNA derived from T cells, B-cell-depleted T cells, or PBMCs. The samples were drawn from two sources: the first 160 participants of the ongoing ImmuneRACE study, and over 1,000 subjects contributed by 6 global collaborators. A de-identified subject ID, COVID-19 status, age in years and sex were almost always included in the sample metadata.

On the study overall, not on this receptor specifically: The amount of clinical and demographic metadata varied by source and participant and was provided uncurated.

TCRbeta CDR3 regions were amplified from genomic DNA by means of the immunoSEQ Assay, a bias-controlled multiplex PCR. The paper's processing steps were these. The number of nucleated cells in each sample was estimated by amplification of reference gene primers within the assay. Sequence reads were collapsed and filtered to measure the absolute abundance of every unique TCRbeta CDR3 rearrangement. For each sample, productive Simpson clonality was calculated as the square root of Simpson's diversity index across productive rearrangements. In its TCRdb copy, this immuneACCESS table keeps in-frame sequences only and misses some clones. Where compared with another copy, unresolved V genes explain less than half of these, and the others have no known cause. The DNA was the basis for D and trimming; V, J and clone size are from that table. Within this sample are about 86,000 clones, with 70% to 90% of them counted one time only. Around 3% of the sample comes from the top ten.

The collaborating institutions used their own protocols to collect whole blood in K2EDTA tubes. Collaborator samples were shipped for TCRbeta analysis as frozen whole blood, isolated PBMCs, or DNA extracted from either sample type. As for this clone: The specificity of this receptor is unknown. No per-base quality is available; no much larger clone lies one base away.

Sequenced sample: peripheral blood. The TCR comes from a man between 45 and 60 years old with acute or convalescent COVID-19.

The sequence in DNA is TGTGCCAGCAGCCTGGCTAGCGGGGGCCTCTACGAGCAGTACTTC. It encodes CASSLASGGLYEQYF. This chain joins TRBV5-6 to TRBJ2-7; 10 nucleotides in the junction match TRBD2. Compared with germline, V lacks 4 bases and J lacks 3 bases; bases without a gene match: 7. The CDR3 contains 15 residues, cysteine and phenylalanine counted. The CDR3 DNA has 45 bases and is translated from base 1. Per the germline V gene, SGHDT is the CDR1 and YYEEEE is the CDR2.